These 9 T cell receptor beta chains came from one sample sequenced in a study of blood T cells in healthy people across ages (dated by TCRdb to between 2015 and 2017). Library method: 5' RACE. TCRdb lists the instrument as Illumina HiSeq 2500. A second 7 to 11 cycle PCR used a sample-barcoded 5' primer and a J-beta primer mix. Using fastp trimming at Q25 and MiXCR clonotype assembly, TCRdb reanalyzed the public sequencing data and kept in-frame beta chains. All rows with the same CDR3 protein become a single entry with the most common DNA and genes. This sample comprises 1.5 million to 2 million distinct CDR3 sequences, roughly 32% of them detected only once. The top ten constitute around 11% of the sample. The sequencing sample was made of blood. These receptors came from a woman in her 30s in good health.

The V and J genes are TRBV18 and TRBJ2-6; D is possibly TRBD2 (6 bases). This CDR3 spans 14 amino acids. Between the trimmed V and J ends, which lost 3 bases and 12 bases, there was a span of 15 bases. The V gene's germline CDR1 is KGHSH and CDR2 LQKENI. The CDR3 here is CASSPDGGPGVLTF. The CDR3 region has the DNA TGTGCCAGCTCACCTGACGGGGGTCCAGGCGTCCTGACTTTC.

This clonotype has just a few counts. This rearrangement joins TRBV29-1 to TRBJ1-2; 12 bases are shared with TRBD1. J was trimmed by 4 bases and V by 1 base; bases with no gene match: 4. The CDR3 totals 15 residues. Germline loops: CDR1 SQVTM, CDR2 ANQGSEA. CDR3 in amino acids: CSVEVGTGGSYGYTF. The CDR3 DNA reads as TGCAGCGTTGAAGTCGGGACAGGGGGCTCCTATGGCTACACCTTC. Full variable domain (rest looked up from reference TRBV29-1 and TRBJ1-2): SAVISQKPSRDICQRGTSLTIQCQVDSQVTMMFWYRQQPGQSLTLIATANQGSEATYESGFVIDKFPISRPNLTFSTLTVSNMSPEDSSIYLCSVEVGTGGSYGYTFGSGTRLTVV.

For this clonotype: One end of the junction fails to match germline, which may point to a read error. The J gene is TRBJ2-1, the V gene TRBV7-2; 7 bases agree with TRBD2. Germline-derived CDR1 and CDR2 are SGHTA and FQGNSA. The CDR3 consists of 18 residues. The CDR3 region is CASSLETSPLSSYSEQFF. CDR3 coding DNA: TGTGCCAGCAGCTTAGAGACTAGCCCTCTAAGCTCCTACAGTGAGCAGTTCTTC.

The chain combines TRBV11-3 with TRBJ1-5; weak D call: TRBD1 (6 bases). V was cut by 5 bases and J by 0 bases, with 11 bases left in between. Germline assignment: CDR1 SGHNT and CDR2 YENEEA. The CDR3 contains 15 residues. The CDR3 loop reads CASSHSGDSNQPQHF. In DNA form, the CDR3 reads TGTGCCAGCAGCCACTCAGGGGATAGCAATCAGCCCCAGCATTTT. Full variable domain (remainder filled in from reference TRBV11-3 and TRBJ1-5): EAGVVQSPRYKIIEKKQPVAFWCNPISGHNTLYWYLQNLGQGPELLIRYENEEAVDDSQLPKDRFSAERLKGVDSTLKIQPAELGDSAVYLCASSHSGDSNQPQHFGDGTRLSIL.

This clonotype occurred a few times. The V gene is TRBV20-1, the J gene TRBJ2-3; 9 nucleotides align to TRBD2. V was clipped by 2 bases and J by 6 bases; unmatched bases: 15. Germline CDR1 and CDR2: DFQATT and SNEGSKA (reference sequence). This CDR3 region has 17 residues. CDR3 protein: CSARWFRRGGVNDTQYF. CDR3 sequence (DNA): TGCAGTGCTAGATGGTTCAGGCGGGGGGGCGTTAATGATACGCAGTATTTT.

V usage is TRBV3-1 and J usage is TRBJ1-1, with TRBD1 as a possible D gene (6 bases). The V gene's germline CDR1 is LGHDT and CDR2 YNNKEL (reference sequence). The CDR3 loop spans 16 amino acids. Trimming removed 4 bases at V and 0 bases at J, with 15 bases between. CDR3 region: CASSLQGGRLNTEAFF. Here the CDR3 DNA reads TGTGCCAGCAGCCTTCAAGGGGGGCGGTTGAACACTGAAGCTTTCTTT.

This clonotype has just a few counts. The gene calls are TRBV28 and TRBJ2-3; D ambiguous. Trimming removed 6 bases from V and 0 bases from J, with 16 bases in between. The CDR3 is 16 amino acids. The V gene's germline CDR1 is MDHEN and CDR2 SYDVKM. The CDR3 protein is CASRGDQKGSTDTQYF. The DNA of the CDR3 is TGTGCCAGCAGGGGCGATCAAAAAGGGAGCACAGATACGCAGTATTTT.

J is TRBJ2-1 and V is TRBV7-2; 11 positions agree with TRBD2. From germline, CDR1 is SGHTA and CDR2 FQGNSA. This CDR3 contains 14 residues. V shed 8 bases and J 8 bases; nucleotides not matched to a gene: 8. CDR3 coding DNA: TGTGCCAGCCTTAGCGGGAGGGCCGAGCATGAGCAGTTCTTC. Protein product: CASLSGRAEHEQFF.

The chain couples TRBV6-5 to TRBJ2-2; weak D call: TRBD2 (6 bases). V was cut by 6 bases and J by 7 bases, with 15 bases left in between. This CDR3 is built from 14 residues. Germline V lookup: CDR1 MNHEY, CDR2 SVGAGI. CDR3 protein: CASRDEGRNGELFF. The CDR3 DNA sequence: TGTGCCAGCAGAGATGAAGGGAGGAACGGGGAGCTGTTTTTT.